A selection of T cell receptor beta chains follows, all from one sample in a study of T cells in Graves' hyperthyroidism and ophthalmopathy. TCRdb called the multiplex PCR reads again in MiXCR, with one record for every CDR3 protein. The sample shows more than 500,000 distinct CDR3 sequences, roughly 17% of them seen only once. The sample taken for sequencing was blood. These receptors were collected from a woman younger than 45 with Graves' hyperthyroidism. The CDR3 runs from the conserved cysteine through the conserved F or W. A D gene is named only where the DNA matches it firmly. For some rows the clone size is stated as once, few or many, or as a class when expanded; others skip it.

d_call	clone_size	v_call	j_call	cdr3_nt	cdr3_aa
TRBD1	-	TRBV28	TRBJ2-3	TGTGCCAGCAGCTCATTAATCGGGACAGGGAGGAATACGCAGTATTTT	CASSSLIGTGRNTQYF
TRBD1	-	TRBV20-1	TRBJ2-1	TGCAGTGCACTCGGACAGGGGGCCTTCATCGCGGGAGAGAACTATGAGCAGTTCTTC	CSALGQGAFIAGENYEQFF
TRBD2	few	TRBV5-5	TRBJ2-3	TGTGCCAGCAGCTTGCCGCCTAGCGGGAGCGCGACAGATACGCAGTATTTT	CASSLPPSGSATDTQYF
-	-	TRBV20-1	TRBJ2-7	TGCAGTGCTAGAGATCAGCAGGGAACCCTAGAGCAGTACTTC	CSARDQQGTLEQYF
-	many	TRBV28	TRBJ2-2	TGTGCCAGCAGTTTATATGGGGCAGGCTCCACCGGGGAGCTGTTTTTT	CASSLYGAGSTGELFF
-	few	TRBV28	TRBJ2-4	TGTGCCAGCAGTTCACACCACCAGGGTCTTATTGGGATTCAGTACTTC	CASSSHHQGLIGIQYF
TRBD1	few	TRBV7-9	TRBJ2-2	TGTGCCAGCAGCTCCCGGGACAGGGTGAACACCGGGGAGCTGTTTTTT	CASSSRDRVNTGELFF
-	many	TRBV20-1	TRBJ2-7	TGCAGTGCCTCTCCCGCCCCGGGGGCCGACGAGCAGTACTTC	CSASPAPGADEQYF
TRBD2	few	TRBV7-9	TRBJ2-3	TGTGCCACGGGGGGGGAGTGGACAGATACGCAGTATTTT	CATGGEWTDTQYF
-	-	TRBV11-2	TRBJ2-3	TGTGCCAGCAGCTTAGGGACCAGGGGAGATACGCAGTATTTT	CASSLGTRGDTQYF
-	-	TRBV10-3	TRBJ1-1	TGTGCCATCAGTGATGACATGAACACTGAAGCTTTCTTT	CAISDDMNTEAFF
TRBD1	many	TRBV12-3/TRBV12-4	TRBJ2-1	TGTGCCAGCAGAGGACAGGGGGCATCCTACAATGAGCAGTTCTTC	CASRGQGASYNEQFF
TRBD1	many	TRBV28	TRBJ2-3	TGTGCCAGCAGTTCCAGACAGGGGAGGACAGATACGCAGTATTTT	CASSSRQGRTDTQYF
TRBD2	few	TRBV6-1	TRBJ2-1	TGTGCCAGCACCCCCCAAGATGGTAGCGGGAGAAGTGAGCAGTTCTTC	CASTPQDGSGRSEQFF
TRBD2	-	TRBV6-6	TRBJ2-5	TGTGCCAGCAGTTACGGGGAGGGGGAGACCCAGTACTTC	CASSYGEGETQYF
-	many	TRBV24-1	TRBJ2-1	TGTGCCACCAGTGATAATGGGGAAACCACCTACAATGAGCAGTTCTTC	CATSDNGETTYNEQFF
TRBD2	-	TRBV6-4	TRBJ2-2	TGTGCCAGCAGTGACTCGGCGGGAGGGTCGAACACCGGGGAGCTGTTTTTT	CASSDSAGGSNTGELFF
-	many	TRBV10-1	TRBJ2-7	TGCGCCAGCAGTGACCGCAGGGAGAGAGAGCAGTACTTC	CASSDRREREQYF
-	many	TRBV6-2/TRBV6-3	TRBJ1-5	TGTGCCAGCAACGGCGGGACCCTGAATCAGCCCCAGCATTTT	CASNGGTLNQPQHF
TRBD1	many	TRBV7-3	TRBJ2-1	TGTGCCAGCAGCTTAGCGCCAGGGGGAAACAATGAGCAGTTCTTC	CASSLAPGGNNEQFF
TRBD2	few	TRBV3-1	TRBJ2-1	TGTGCCAGCAGCCAAAGCCCGACTAGCAATGAGCAGTCCTTC	CASSQSPTSNEQSF
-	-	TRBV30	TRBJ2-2	TGTGCCTGGAGTCCAGGGGTGGGGACCGGGGAGCTGTTTTTT	CAWSPGVGTGELFF